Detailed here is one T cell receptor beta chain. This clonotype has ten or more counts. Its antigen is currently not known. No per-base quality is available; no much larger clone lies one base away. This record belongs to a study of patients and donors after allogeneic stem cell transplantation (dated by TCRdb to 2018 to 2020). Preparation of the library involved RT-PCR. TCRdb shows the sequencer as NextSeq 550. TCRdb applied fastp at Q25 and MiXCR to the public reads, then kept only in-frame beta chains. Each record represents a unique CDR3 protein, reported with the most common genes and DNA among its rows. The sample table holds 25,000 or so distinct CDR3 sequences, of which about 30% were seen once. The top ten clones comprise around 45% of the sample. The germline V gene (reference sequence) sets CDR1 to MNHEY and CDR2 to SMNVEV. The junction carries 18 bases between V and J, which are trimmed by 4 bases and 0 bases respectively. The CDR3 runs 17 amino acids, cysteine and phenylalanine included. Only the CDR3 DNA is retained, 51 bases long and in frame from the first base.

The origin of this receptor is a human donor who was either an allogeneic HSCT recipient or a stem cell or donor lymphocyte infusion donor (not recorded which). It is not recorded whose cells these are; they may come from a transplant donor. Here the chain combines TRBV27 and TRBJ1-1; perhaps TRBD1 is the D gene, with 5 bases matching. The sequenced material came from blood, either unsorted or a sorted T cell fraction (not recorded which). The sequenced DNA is TGTGCCAGCAGTTGGAGTTGGGGCCGAACGATGAACACTGAAGCTTTCTTT. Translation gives CASSWSWGRTMNTEAFF.